Listed below are T cell receptor beta chains from one sample, sequenced in a study of T cell changes during pregnancy in multiple sclerosis. Assay used: immunoSEQ multiplex PCR; TCRdb lists only in-frame clones, some missing. Here the sample spans approximately 52,000 clones, roughly 92% being singletons. The specimen comprised CD4+ T cells from peripheral blood mononuclear cells, sampled in the third trimester of pregnancy. These receptors all come from a female donor with multiple sclerosis, enrolled in a pregnancy study. Each CDR3 is given with its conserved first and last residue.

v_call	j_call	cdr3_aa
TRBV9	TRBJ1-4	CASSLGGGNAEKLFF
TRBV7-8	TRBJ1-2	CASSSKTGVDYGYTF
TRBV18	TRBJ2-1	CASSPYTSRNNEQFF
TRBV28	TRBJ1-5	CASSVNRGGSNQPQHF
TRBV6-6	TRBJ2-1	CASSYSKSGGSYEQFF
TRBV28	TRBJ2-1	CASRVGLAGGYEQFF
TRBV5-8	TRBJ1-4	CASSHTGAVGEKLFF
TRBV28	TRBJ1-5	CASSLTGRAGQPQHF
TRBV10-3	TRBJ2-7	CAIRTGEISEQYF
TRBV6-4	TRBJ1-5	CASSDPTGDNQPQHF
TRBV6-5	TRBJ1-2	CASSYSNTGKVGYTF
TRBV10-2	TRBJ2-7	CASRPGTNSYEQYF
TRBV2	TRBJ1-1	CASSGATEAFF
TRBV7-7	TRBJ2-3	CASSLRDTVTDTQYF